This T cell receptor (beta chain) was profiled in a study of T cells in Graves' hyperthyroidism and ophthalmopathy. Whole-study results and caveats: Peripheral blood also featured most of the thyroid clonotypes expanded above 0.001.

Template material for amplifying TCR beta CDR3 regions consisted of RNA transcripts. HTBI primers were used for first-round RT-PCR of the TCR CDR3. One entry per CDR3 protein, called by TCRdb with MiXCR from the multiplex PCR reads. The sample includes about 350,000 distinct CDR3 sequences, about 18% of them seen just once. Across 18 months, stable Graves' hyperthyroidism was marked by no progression to ophthalmopathy. PBMCs came from more than 9 ml fresh peripheral blood. Many counts were recorded for this clonotype. What it recognizes is unknown. This TCR derives from a woman in her late teens or twenties with Graves' hyperthyroidism. Source material: blood.

The CDR3: CSAGPGHLNTEAFF. Here the CDR3 DNA reads TGCAGTGCTGGACCCGGACACCTGAACACTGAAGCTTTCTTT. The rearrangement uses TRBV20-1 and TRBJ1-1; tentatively, D is TRBD1 (5 bases). CDR3 length: 14 residues. Germline V gives CDR1 DFQATT, CDR2 SNEGSKA (reference sequence). Between the trimmed V and J ends, which lost 5 bases and 0 bases, there was a span of 13 bases.